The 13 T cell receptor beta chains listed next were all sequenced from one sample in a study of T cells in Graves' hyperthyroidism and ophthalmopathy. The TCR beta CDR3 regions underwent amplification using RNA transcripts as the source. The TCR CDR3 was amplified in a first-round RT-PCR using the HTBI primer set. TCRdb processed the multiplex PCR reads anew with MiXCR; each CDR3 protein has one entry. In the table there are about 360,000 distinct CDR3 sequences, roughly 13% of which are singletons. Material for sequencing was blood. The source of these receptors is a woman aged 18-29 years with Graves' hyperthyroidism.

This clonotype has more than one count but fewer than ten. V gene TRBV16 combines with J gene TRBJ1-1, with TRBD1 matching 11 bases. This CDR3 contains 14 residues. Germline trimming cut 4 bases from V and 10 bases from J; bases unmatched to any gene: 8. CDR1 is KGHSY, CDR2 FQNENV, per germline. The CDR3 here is CASSPRTGGQTAFF. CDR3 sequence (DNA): TGTGCCAGCAGCCCTCGGACAGGGGGCCAGACAGCTTTCTTT.

The CDR3 nucleotides read TGTGCCAGTAGCGAGAGACTACGACATGGGACTGAAGCTTTCTTT. It specifies CASSERLRHGTEAFF. This chain uses TRBV19 with TRBJ1-1; D uncertain. Germline V CDR1 and CDR2: LNHDA, SQIVND (reference sequence). Trimming removed 6 bases from V and 5 bases from J, with 19 bases in between. The CDR3 loop spans 15 amino acids.

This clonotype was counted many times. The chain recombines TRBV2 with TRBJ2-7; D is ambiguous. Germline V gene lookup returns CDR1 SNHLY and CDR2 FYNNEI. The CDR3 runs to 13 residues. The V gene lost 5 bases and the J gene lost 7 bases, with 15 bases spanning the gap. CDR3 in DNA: TGTGCCAGCAGTCGGACGTCCTCGGGTGAGCAGTACTTC. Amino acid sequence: CASSRTSSGEQYF.

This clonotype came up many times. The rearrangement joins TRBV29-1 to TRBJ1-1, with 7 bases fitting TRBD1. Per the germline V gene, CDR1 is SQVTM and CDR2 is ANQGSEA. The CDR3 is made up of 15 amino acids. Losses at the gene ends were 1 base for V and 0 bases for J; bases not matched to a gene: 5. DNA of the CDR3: TGCAGCGTTGAAGGTTTAGGGGGCCTGAACACTGAAGCTTTCTTT. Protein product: CSVEGLGGLNTEAFF.

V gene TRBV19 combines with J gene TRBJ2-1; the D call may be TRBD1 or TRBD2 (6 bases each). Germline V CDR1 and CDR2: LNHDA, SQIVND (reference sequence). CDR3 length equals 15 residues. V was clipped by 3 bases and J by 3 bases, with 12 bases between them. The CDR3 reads CASSIWGAGYNEQFF. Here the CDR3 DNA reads TGTGCCAGTAGTATCTGGGGGGCGGGCTACAATGAGCAGTTCTTC. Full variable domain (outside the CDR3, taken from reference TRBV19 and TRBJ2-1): DGGITQSPKYLFRKEGQNVTLSCEQNLNHDAMYWYRQDPGQGLRLIYYSQIVNDFQKGDIAEGYSVSREKKESFPLTVTSAQKNPTAFYLCASSIWGAGYNEQFFGPGTRLTVL.

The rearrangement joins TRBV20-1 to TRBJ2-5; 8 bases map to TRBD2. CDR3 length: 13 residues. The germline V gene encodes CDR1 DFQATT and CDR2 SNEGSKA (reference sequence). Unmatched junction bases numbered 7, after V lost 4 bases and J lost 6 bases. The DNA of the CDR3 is TGCAGTGCTATCGGGACTAGATGGAAGACCCAGTACTTC. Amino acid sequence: CSAIGTRWKTQYF.

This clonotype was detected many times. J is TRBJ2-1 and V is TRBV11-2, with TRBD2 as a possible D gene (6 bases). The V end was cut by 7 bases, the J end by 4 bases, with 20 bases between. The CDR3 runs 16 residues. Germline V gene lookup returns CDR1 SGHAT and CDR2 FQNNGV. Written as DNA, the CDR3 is TGTGCCAGCACCCCAAGACCCGGAGGGGCATACAATGAGCAGTTCTTC. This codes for CASTPRPGGAYNEQFF. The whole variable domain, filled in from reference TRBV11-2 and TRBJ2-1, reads EAGVAQSPRYKIIEKRQSVAFWCNPISGHATLYWYQQILGQGPKLLIQFQNNGVVDDSQLPKDRFSAERLKGVDSTLKIQPAKLEDSAVYLCASTPRPGGAYNEQFFGPGTRLTVL.

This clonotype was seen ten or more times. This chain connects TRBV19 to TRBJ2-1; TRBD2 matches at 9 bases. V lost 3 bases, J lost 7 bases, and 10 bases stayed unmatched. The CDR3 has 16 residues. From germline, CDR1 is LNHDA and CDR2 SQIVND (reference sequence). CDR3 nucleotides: TGTGCCAGTAGTATCTCCGGGACTAGCAGGGTGAATGAGCAGTTCTTC. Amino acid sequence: CASSISGTSRVNEQFF.

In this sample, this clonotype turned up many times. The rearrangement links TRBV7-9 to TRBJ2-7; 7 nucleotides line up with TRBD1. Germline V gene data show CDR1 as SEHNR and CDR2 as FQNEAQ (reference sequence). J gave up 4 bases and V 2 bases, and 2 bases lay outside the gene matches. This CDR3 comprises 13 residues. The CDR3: CASSLKTGYEQYF. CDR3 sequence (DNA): TGTGCCAGCAGCTTAAAGACAGGGTACGAGCAGTACTTC. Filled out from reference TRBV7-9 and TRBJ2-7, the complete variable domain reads DTGVSQNPRHKITKRGQNVTFRCDPISEHNRLYWYRQTLGQGPEFLTYFQNEAQLEKSRLLSDRFSAERPKGSFSTLEIQRTEQGDSAMYLCASSLKTGYEQYFGPGTRLTVT.

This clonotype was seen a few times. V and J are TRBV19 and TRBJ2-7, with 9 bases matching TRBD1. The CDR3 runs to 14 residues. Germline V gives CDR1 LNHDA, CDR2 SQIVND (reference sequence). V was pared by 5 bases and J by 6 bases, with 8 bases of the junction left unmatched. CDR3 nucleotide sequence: TGTGCCAGTAGTCCGGGACAGGGAATACGCGAGCAGTACTTC. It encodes CASSPGQGIREQYF.

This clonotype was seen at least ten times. In nucleotides, the CDR3 is TGTGCCAGCAGTGAATTTCAGTCGGAAGCTTTCTTT. Its protein is CASSEFQSEAFF. V is TRBV2 and J is TRBJ1-1; D unclear. CDR3 length: 12 amino acids. Trimming cost V 2 bases and J 8 bases, with 9 bases left between them. Per the germline V gene, CDR1 is SNHLY and CDR2 is FYNNEI. The complete variable domain, with remaining parts taken from reference TRBV2 and TRBJ1-1, reads EPEVTQTPSHQVTQMGQEVILRCVPISNHLYFYWYRQILGQKVEFLVSFYNNEISEKSEIFDDQFSVERPDGSNFTLKIRSTKLEDSAMYFCASSEFQSEAFFGQGTRLTVV.

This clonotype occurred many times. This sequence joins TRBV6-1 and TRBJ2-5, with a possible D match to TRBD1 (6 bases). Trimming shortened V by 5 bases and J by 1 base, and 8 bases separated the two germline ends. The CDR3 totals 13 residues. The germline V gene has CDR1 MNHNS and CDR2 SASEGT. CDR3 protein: CASSQGTQETQYF. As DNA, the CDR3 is TGTGCCAGCAGTCAGGGGACCCAAGAGACCCAGTACTTC.

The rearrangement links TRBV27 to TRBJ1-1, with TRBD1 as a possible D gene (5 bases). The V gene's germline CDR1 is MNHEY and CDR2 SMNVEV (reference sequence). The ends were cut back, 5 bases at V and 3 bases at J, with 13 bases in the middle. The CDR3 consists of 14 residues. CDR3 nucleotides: TGTGCCAGCAGTCCCTCCCGGGGCCACACTGAAGCTTTCTTT. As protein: CASSPSRGHTEAFF.